This is a list of T cell receptor beta chains from one sample in a study of cytomegalovirus exposure and HLA in healthy donors. Here immunoSEQ multiplex PCR was the method, and the copy in TCRdb shows in-frame clones only, minus some. The sample shows around 130,000 clones, about 8.5% of them seen only once. Sequencing was performed on PBMCs. These receptor sequences come from a man aged 35 to 55 in good health and CMV-seronegative. CDR3s include the opening cysteine and the closing phenylalanine or tryptophan. D genes are given only for firm matches. Part of the rows lack a size; the others show once, few, many or a class for expanded clones.

CDR3 protein: CASSSPGSGGNQETQYF; CDR3 DNA: TGTGCCAGCAGCTCCCCGGGAAGCGGGGGGAACCAAGAGACCCAGTACTTC; D gene: TRBD2; CDR3 length: 17; V gene: TRBV7-3; J gene: TRBJ2-5; clone size: few
CDR3 protein: CASSLAGGSNTEAFF; CDR3 DNA: TGTGCCAGCAGCTTAGCGGGGGGGTCGAACACTGAAGCTTTCTTT; D gene: NA; CDR3 length: 15; V gene: TRBV7-2; J gene: TRBJ1-1; clone size: few
CDR3 protein: CASRAGTGAKRWYF; CDR3 DNA: TGTGCCAGTCGTGCCGGGACAGGCGCCAAAAGGTGGTACTTC; D gene: TRBD1; CDR3 length: 14; V gene: TRBV19; J gene: TRBJ2-7; clone size: many
CDR3 protein: CASRGGLSSYNEQFF; CDR3 DNA: TGCGCCAGCAGGGGCGGGTTGAGCTCCTACAATGAGCAGTTCTTC; D gene: NA; CDR3 length: 15; V gene: TRBV5-1; J gene: TRBJ2-1; clone size: few
CDR3 protein: CASSASGGVSYNEQFF; CDR3 DNA: TGTGCCAGCAGCGCTAGCGGGGGGGTTTCCTACAATGAGCAGTTCTTC; D gene: TRBD2; CDR3 length: 16; V gene: TRBV9; J gene: TRBJ2-1; clone size: few
CDR3 protein: CASSEGLTSGGDYNEQFF; CDR3 DNA: TGTGCCAGCAGTGAAGGACTGACTAGCGGGGGGGACTACAATGAGCAGTTCTTC; D gene: TRBD2; CDR3 length: 18; V gene: TRBV6-1; J gene: TRBJ2-1; clone size: NA
CDR3 protein: CASKGGDIDNEQFF; CDR3 DNA: TGTGCCAGCAAAGGTGGGGACATTGACAATGAGCAGTTCTTC; D gene: NA; CDR3 length: 14; V gene: TRBV6-5; J gene: TRBJ2-1; clone size: few
CDR3 protein: CASRQGLSTNEKLFF; CDR3 DNA: TGTGCCAGCAGGCAGGGGCTCAGTACTAATGAAAAACTGTTTTTT; D gene: NA; CDR3 length: 15; V gene: TRBV9; J gene: TRBJ1-4; clone size: NA
CDR3 protein: CASSGDRGYNNQPQHF; CDR3 DNA: TGTGCCAGCAGTGGTGACAGGGGGTATAACAATCAGCCCCAGCATTTT; D gene: TRBD1; CDR3 length: 16; V gene: TRBV6-1; J gene: TRBJ1-5; clone size: NA
CDR3 protein: CASSEGQGGTGELFF; CDR3 DNA: TGTGCCAGCAGTGAGGGACAGGGGGGCACCGGGGAGCTGTTTTTT; D gene: TRBD1; CDR3 length: 15; V gene: TRBV2; J gene: TRBJ2-2; clone size: few